Listed below are T cell receptor beta chains from one sample, sequenced in a study of shared clonotypes between healthy human individuals. Repertoires were generated with immunoSEQ multiplex PCR, while TCRdb's copy carries only in-frame clones and drops some. The sample has 2 million to 2.5 million clones, 93% seen once; the top ten hold 0.39%. Sample: naive CD4+ T cells from PBMCs. These receptors originate from a man in his late teens or twenties in good health. Some clones in this sample may be carry-over from other donors' samples. Both conserved end residues are part of each CDR3. D genes are given only for firm matches. Size values are once, few and many counts, or a class for expanded clones, and some rows have none.

CASSDERIQPQHF,TGTGCCAGCAGTGACGAGAGGATACAGCCCCAGCATTTT,.,TRBJ1-5,TRBV6-1,13,.
CASTLLGLQTQYF,TGTGCCAGCACCTTACTGGGGCTACAGACCCAGTACTTC,.,TRBJ2-5,TRBV25-1,13,.
CASSDPGREQFF,TGTGCCAGCAGTGATCCGGGACGGGAGCAGTTCTTC,.,TRBJ2-1,TRBV25-1,12,.
CASSFRDSENTEAFF,TGTGCCAGCAGCTTCCGGGACTCCGAGAACACTGAAGCTTTCTTT,.,TRBJ1-1,TRBV7-8,15,.
CASSYLRDTEAFF,TGTGCCAGCAGTTACCTCCGAGACACTGAAGCTTTCTTT,.,TRBJ1-1,TRBV6-5,13,.
CASSPDRVGNQPQHF,TGTGCCAGCAGCCCGGACAGGGTGGGCAATCAGCCCCAGCATTTT,.,TRBJ1-5,TRBV6-5,15,TRBD1
CASSYSTWQSSYEQYF,TGTGCCAGCAGTTACTCGACCTGGCAGAGCTCCTACGAGCAGTACTTC,.,TRBJ2-7,TRBV6-5,16,.
CATSLGTAPGNTIYF,TGTGCCACCAGCCTCGGGACGGCACCTGGAAACACCATATATTTT,.,TRBJ1-3,TRBV15,15,.
CASSPLTGKKLFF,TGCGCCAGCAGCCCCCTGACAGGGAAAAAACTGTTTTTT,.,TRBJ1-4,TRBV5-1,13,TRBD1
CATSWETGRGEKLFF,TGTGCCACCAGCTGGGAAACGGGTCGGGGAGAAAAACTGTTTTTT,.,TRBJ1-4,TRBV15,15,.
CASSLFRGGDNEKLFF,TGTGCCAGCAGCTTATTTAGGGGCGGGGACAATGAAAAACTGTTTTTT,.,TRBJ1-4,TRBV11-3,16,.
CASSLVQGQETQYF,TGCGCCAGCAGCTTGGTTCAGGGGCAAGAGACCCAGTACTTC,once,TRBJ2-5,TRBV5-1,14,.
CASSLGQGRRYEQYF,TGCGCCAGCAGCCTAGGACAGGGGAGGAGGTACGAGCAGTACTTC,.,TRBJ2-7,TRBV5-1,15,TRBD1
CSVDIGGNTIYF,TGCAGCGTCGATATAGGGGGAAACACCATATATTTT,.,TRBJ1-3,TRBV29-1,12,.
CASSRPTGREQYF,TGTGCCAGCAGTCGCCCTACAGGGCGCGAGCAGTACTTC,.,TRBJ2-7,TRBV6-5,13,.
CASTRGRMGGETQYF,TGTGCCAGCACCCGCGGGAGGATGGGTGGAGAGACCCAGTACTTC,once,TRBJ2-5,TRBV6-5,15,TRBD2
CSVLVSENTGELFF,TGCAGCGTTTTGGTCAGTGAGAACACCGGGGAGCTGTTTTTT,once,TRBJ2-2,TRBV29-1,14,.
CASSSIQGRGNEQYF,TGTGCCAGCAGCTCCATACAGGGAAGGGGAAACGAGCAGTACTTC,.,TRBJ2-7,TRBV11-2,15,.
CASKKGGTVPSYEQYF,TGTGCCAGCAAGAAAGGGGGGACTGTCCCCTCCTACGAGCAGTACTTC,.,TRBJ2-7,TRBV2,16,.
CASSLQAQETQYF,TGCGCCAGCAGCCTACAGGCGCAAGAGACCCAGTACTTC,.,TRBJ2-5,TRBV4-1,13,.
CASSQVLGQGLGEQYF,TGTGCCAGCAGCCAAGTGTTGGGACAGGGATTGGGAGAGCAGTACTTC,.,TRBJ2-7,TRBV14,16,TRBD1
CASSRPGQHNQPQHF,TGTGCCAGCAGTCGCCCGGGACAGCACAATCAGCCCCAGCATTTT,.,TRBJ1-5,TRBV28,15,TRBD1
CSAQGTEAFF,TGCAGTGCGCAGGGGACTGAAGCTTTCTTT,.,TRBJ1-1,TRBV20-1,10,.
CASSQQPRGELFF,TGTGCCAGCAGTCAACAGCCCCGCGGGGAGCTGTTTTTT,.,TRBJ2-2,TRBV28,13,.
CASSESSKGSGSTEAFF,TGTGCCAGCAGTGAGTCTAGTAAAGGAAGTGGGAGCACTGAAGCTTTCTTT,.,TRBJ1-1,TRBV2,17,.
CASSLPTGAGTDTQYF,TGTGCCAGCAGCCTACCGACAGGGGCCGGCACAGATACGCAGTATTTT,.,TRBJ2-3,TRBV11-2,16,TRBD1
CASSGGLGIAVEAFF,TGTGCCAGCAGCGGTGGGCTAGGGATTGCGGTTGAAGCTTTCTTT,once,TRBJ1-1,TRBV27,15,.
CASSPQGGSGNQPQHF,TGTGCCAGCTCACCGCAAGGGGGTTCTGGCAATCAGCCCCAGCATTTT,.,TRBJ1-5,TRBV18,16,.
CASSPTPPYEQYF,TGTGCCAGCAGCCCGACCCCACCCTACGAGCAGTACTTC,.,TRBJ2-7,TRBV11-2,13,.
CAWSVGGRMQPQHF,TGTGCCTGGAGTGTGGGGGGGCGCATGCAGCCCCAGCATTTT,.,TRBJ1-5,TRBV30,14,.
CASKEGQGVEKLFF,TGTGCCAGCAAGGAAGGACAGGGGGTGGAAAAACTGTTTTTT,.,TRBJ1-4,TRBV2,14,TRBD1
CASSKYRGNGNEKLFF,TGTGCCAGCAGCAAATACAGGGGGAATGGTAATGAAAAACTGTTTTTT,.,TRBJ1-4,TRBV5-4,16,TRBD1
CASSQAGTPVYGYTF,TGTGCCAGCAGCCAAGCCGGGACGCCAGTCTATGGCTACACCTTC,.,TRBJ1-2,TRBV14,15,.
CASSPYTGQGSNTGELFF,TGTGCCAGCAGTCCGTATACCGGACAGGGGTCGAACACCGGGGAGCTGTTTTTT,.,TRBJ2-2,TRBV28,18,TRBD1
CASSPSNRETPLHF,TGTGCCAGCTCACCATCTAACAGGGAGACACCCCTCCACTTT,once,TRBJ1-6,TRBV18,14,.
CASKEPGATDTQYF,TGTGCCAGCAAGGAGCCGGGGGCCACAGATACGCAGTATTTT,.,TRBJ2-3,TRBV5-4,14,.
CASSEGGLEGNEQFF,TGTGCCAGCAGCGAGGGGGGGCTGGAAGGGAATGAGCAGTTCTTC,.,TRBJ2-1,TRBV28,15,.
CASSLGTGGMDEQFF,TGTGCCAGCTCACTCGGGACAGGGGGCATGGATGAGCAGTTCTTC,once,TRBJ2-1,TRBV18,15,TRBD1
CASSNRASHQETQYF,TGTGCCAGTAGTAACCGGGCCTCCCATCAGGAGACCCAGTACTTC,.,TRBJ2-5,TRBV19,15,.
CASSTQRENYGYTF,TGTGCCAGTAGTACACAACGGGAAAACTATGGCTACACCTTC,.,TRBJ1-2,TRBV19,14,.
CSVAPSSTDTQYF,TGCAGCGTTGCGCCGAGCAGCACAGATACGCAGTATTTT,.,TRBJ2-3,TRBV29-1,13,.
CASNGQATERRWGYEQYF,TGTGCCAGCAACGGACAGGCGACCGAGAGGAGGTGGGGCTACGAGCAGTACTTC,.,TRBJ2-7,TRBV28,18,TRBD1
CASSLAGSNYNEQFF,TGCGCCAGCAGCTTAGCGGGGTCCAACTACAATGAGCAGTTCTTC,once,TRBJ2-1,TRBV5-1,15,TRBD2
CASNPGGTDTQYF,TGTGCCAGCAACCCGGGGGGCACAGATACGCAGTATTTT,.,TRBJ2-3,TRBV6-6,13,.
CASSLAGSSYEQYF,TGTGCCAGCAGTTTAGCGGGGAGCTCCTACGAGCAGTACTTC,.,TRBJ2-7,TRBV27,14,.
CASSADPGPNNEKLFF,TGTGCCAGCAGCGCCGATCCAGGGCCGAATAATGAAAAACTGTTTTTT,.,TRBJ1-4,TRBV9,16,.
CASSLRGTTYNEQFF,TGTGCCAGCAGTTTACGCGGAACCACCTACAATGAGCAGTTCTTC,.,TRBJ2-1,TRBV27,15,.
CSATMVSPSGEQYF,TGCAGCGCCACGATGGTGAGCCCTTCCGGCGAGCAGTACTTC,.,TRBJ2-7,TRBV29-1,14,.
CASSENGQGNQPQHF,TGTGCCAGCAGTGAAAATGGCCAGGGAAATCAGCCCCAGCATTTT,.,TRBJ1-5,TRBV2,15,.
CASSLPRAGGTGELFF,TGTGCCAGCAGCCTCCCCCGGGCAGGGGGCACCGGGGAGCTGTTTTTT,.,TRBJ2-2,TRBV7-9,16,TRBD1
CAWSRSGTEAFF,TGTGCCTGGAGTCGGTCCGGGACTGAAGCTTTCTTT,.,TRBJ1-1,TRBV30,12,.
CATSRDQRTGYGYTF,TGTGCCACCAGCAGAGATCAAAGGACGGGTTATGGCTACACCTTC,.,TRBJ1-2,TRBV15,15,.
CASSVEGVGDTQYF,TGTGCCAGCAGTGTGGAGGGAGTGGGAGATACGCAGTATTTT,.,TRBJ2-3,TRBV2,14,.
CASSERTGGGKLFF,TGTGCCAGCAGTGAGAGGACAGGGGGAGGGAAACTGTTTTTT,.,TRBJ1-4,TRBV2,14,TRBD1
CASSVGLAGGATQYF,TGTGCCAGCAGCGTCGGACTAGCGGGAGGGGCTACGCAGTATTTT,.,TRBJ2-3,TRBV9,15,TRBD2